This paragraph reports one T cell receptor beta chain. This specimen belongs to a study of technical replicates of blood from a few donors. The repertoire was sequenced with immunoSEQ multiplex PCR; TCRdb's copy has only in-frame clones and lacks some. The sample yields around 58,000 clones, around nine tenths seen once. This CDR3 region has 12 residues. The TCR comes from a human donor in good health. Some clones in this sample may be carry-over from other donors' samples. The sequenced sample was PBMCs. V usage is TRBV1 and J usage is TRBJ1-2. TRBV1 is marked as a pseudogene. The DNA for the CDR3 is TGCACCAGCAGATATAGAAACTATGGCTACACCTTC. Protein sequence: CTSRYRNYGYTF.